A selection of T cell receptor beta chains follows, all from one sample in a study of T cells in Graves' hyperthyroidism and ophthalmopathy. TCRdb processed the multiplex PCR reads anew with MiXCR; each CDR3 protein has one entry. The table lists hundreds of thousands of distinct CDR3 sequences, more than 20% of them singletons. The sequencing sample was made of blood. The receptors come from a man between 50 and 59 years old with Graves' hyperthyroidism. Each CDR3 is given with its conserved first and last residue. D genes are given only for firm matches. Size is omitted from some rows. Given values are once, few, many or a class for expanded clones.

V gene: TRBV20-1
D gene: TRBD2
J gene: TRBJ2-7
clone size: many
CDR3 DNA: TGCAGTGCTAGCGATCTAGCGGGGTCCGAGGAGCAGTACTTC
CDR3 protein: CSASDLAGSEEQYF

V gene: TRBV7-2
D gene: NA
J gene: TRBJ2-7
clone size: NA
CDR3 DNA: TGTGCCAGCAGCTTGGCGAGGAGCTCCTACGAGCAGTACTTC
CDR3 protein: CASSLARSSYEQYF

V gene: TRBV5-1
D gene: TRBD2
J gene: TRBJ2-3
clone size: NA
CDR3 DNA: TGCGCCAGCAGCCAGACTAGCGGGCCCTCCGGAGATACGCAGTATTTT
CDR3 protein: CASSQTSGPSGDTQYF

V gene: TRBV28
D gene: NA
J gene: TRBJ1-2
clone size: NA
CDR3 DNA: TGTGCCAGCAGTTTAACCGGGAAATATGGCTACACCTTC
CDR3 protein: CASSLTGKYGYTF

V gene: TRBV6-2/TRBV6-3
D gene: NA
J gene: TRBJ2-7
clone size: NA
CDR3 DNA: TGTGCCAGCAGCAGCCTGACTACCCTCTCCTACGAGCAGTACTTC
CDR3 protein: CASSSLTTLSYEQYF

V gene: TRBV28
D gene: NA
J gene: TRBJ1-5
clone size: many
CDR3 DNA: TGTGCCAGCAGTTTTTCAGGGGTCGGCAATCAGCCCCAGCATTTT
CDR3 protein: CASSFSGVGNQPQHF

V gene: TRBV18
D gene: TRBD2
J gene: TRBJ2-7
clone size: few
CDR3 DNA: TGTGCCAGCTCATCTCAAGGACTAGCAGCCTACGAGCAGTACTTC
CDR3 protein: CASSSQGLAAYEQYF

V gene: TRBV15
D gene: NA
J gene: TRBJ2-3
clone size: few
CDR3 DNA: TGTGCCACCAGCAGAGAACTTACGGCAGGTACGCAGTATTTT
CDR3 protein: CATSRELTAGTQYF

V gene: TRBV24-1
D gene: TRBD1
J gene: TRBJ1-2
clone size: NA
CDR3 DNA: TGTGCCACCAGTGATCCAGGACAGGAATACTATGGCTACACCTTC
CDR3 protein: CATSDPGQEYYGYTF

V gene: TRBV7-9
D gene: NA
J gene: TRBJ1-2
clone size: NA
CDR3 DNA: TGTGCCAGCAGCTTACAGAGGGGGGACTATGGCTACACCTTC
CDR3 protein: CASSLQRGDYGYTF

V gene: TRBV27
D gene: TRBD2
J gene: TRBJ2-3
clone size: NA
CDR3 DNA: TGTGCCAGCAGTCAAATTTTGGGACTAGCGGGGGGCACAGATACGCAGTATTTT
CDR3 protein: CASSQILGLAGGTDTQYF

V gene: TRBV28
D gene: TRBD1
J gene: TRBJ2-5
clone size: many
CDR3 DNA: TGTGCCAGCAGCCCTCGCCCCGGACAGGGGGCTATACAAGAGACCCAGTACTTC
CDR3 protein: CASSPRPGQGAIQETQYF

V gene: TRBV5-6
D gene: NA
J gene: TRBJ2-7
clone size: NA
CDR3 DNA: TGTGCCAGCAGCTTGGTGGGAGAAAGGGCCGAGCAGTACTTC
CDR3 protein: CASSLVGERAEQYF

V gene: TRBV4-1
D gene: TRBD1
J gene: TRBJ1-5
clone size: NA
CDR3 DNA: TGCGCCAGCAGCTCCTACGTGACAGGGGATCAGCCCCAGCATTTT
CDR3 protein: CASSSYVTGDQPQHF

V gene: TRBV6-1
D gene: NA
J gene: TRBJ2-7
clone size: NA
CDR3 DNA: TGTGCCAGCAGTGAAGCCCTGGGGGGCCGGAACGAGCAGTACTTC
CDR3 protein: CASSEALGGRNEQYF

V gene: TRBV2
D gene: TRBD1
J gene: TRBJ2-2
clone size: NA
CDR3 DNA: TGTGCCAGTGTGGACAGGGGGAACACCGGGGAGCTGTTTTTT
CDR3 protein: CASVDRGNTGELFF

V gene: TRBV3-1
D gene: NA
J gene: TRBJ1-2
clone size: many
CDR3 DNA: TGTGCCAGCAGCCAAGGCACTTCCGTACCCAATGGCTACACCTTC
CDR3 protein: CASSQGTSVPNGYTF

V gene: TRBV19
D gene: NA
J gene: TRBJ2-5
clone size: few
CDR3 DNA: TGTGCCAGTAGTATAACGGCGCGGGGCCAAGAGACCCAGTACTTC
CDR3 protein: CASSITARGQETQYF

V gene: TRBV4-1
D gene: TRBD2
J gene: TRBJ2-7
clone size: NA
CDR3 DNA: TGCGCCAGCAGCCAAGAAAAGACTAGCGGGAGTCTGGCCTACGAGCAGTACTTC
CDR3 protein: CASSQEKTSGSLAYEQYF

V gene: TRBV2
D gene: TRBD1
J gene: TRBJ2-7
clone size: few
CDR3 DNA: TGTGCCAGTAGTCTGGGGAGACAGGGGCCCCCCTACGAGCAGTACTTC
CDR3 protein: CASSLGRQGPPYEQYF

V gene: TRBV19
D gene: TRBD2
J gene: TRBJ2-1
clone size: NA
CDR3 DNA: TGTGCCAGTAGAGGCGGGAGGGACGGCTACAATGAGCAGTTCTTC
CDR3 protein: CASRGGRDGYNEQFF

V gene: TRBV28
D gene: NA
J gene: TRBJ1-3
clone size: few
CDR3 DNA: TGTGCCAGCAGTTTGGGATTAATTGGAAACACCATATATTTT
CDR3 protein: CASSLGLIGNTIYF

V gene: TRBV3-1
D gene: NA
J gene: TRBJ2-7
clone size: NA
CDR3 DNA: TGTGCCAGCAGCCAAGTCCTAGCGCCCTACGAGCAGTACTTC
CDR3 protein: CASSQVLAPYEQYF

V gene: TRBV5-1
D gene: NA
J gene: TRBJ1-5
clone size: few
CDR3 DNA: TGCGCCAGCAACTGGATAAGTAATCAGCCCCAGCATTTT
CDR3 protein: CASNWISNQPQHF

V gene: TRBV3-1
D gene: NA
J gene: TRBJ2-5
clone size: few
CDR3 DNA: TGTGCCAGCAGCCAAGATCCCCGGACAGTTGAGACCCAGTACTTC
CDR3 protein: CASSQDPRTVETQYF

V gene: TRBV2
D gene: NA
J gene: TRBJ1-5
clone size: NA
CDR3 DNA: TGTGCCAGCAGTCCAGGGGAGACTCAGCCCCAGCATTTT
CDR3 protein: CASSPGETQPQHF

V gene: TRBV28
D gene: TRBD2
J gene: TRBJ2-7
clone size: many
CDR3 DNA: TGTGCCAGCAGTTGGGGACTAGGGTCCTACGAGCAGTACTTC
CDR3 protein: CASSWGLGSYEQYF

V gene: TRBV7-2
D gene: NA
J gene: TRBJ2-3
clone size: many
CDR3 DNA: TGTGCCAGCAGCTCCGATGGCGGGACGTCAGATACGCAGTATTTT
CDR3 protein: CASSSDGGTSDTQYF

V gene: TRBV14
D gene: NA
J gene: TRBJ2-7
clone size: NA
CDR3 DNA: TGTGCCAGCAGCCAATCCGTCCCCTGGGGATACGAGCAGTACTTC
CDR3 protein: CASSQSVPWGYEQYF

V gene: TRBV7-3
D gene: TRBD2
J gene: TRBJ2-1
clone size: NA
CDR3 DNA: TGTGCCAGCAGCCCGCGTCCCGGGACTAGCGGGATTAACCCTGAGCAGTTCTTC
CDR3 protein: CASSPRPGTSGINPEQFF